Listed below are T cell receptor beta chains from one sample, sequenced in a study of tumor-infiltrating lymphocytes in localized non-small cell lung cancer. Repertoires were generated with immunoSEQ multiplex PCR, while TCRdb's copy carries only in-frame clones and drops some. The data contain 6,400 or so clones, 74% of them singletons. Sample: uninvolved lung tissue not adjacent to the tumor. These receptors all come from a human donor with non-small cell lung cancer. CDR3s include the opening cysteine and the closing phenylalanine or tryptophan. D genes are given only for firm matches. Only part of the rows carry a size: once, few, many, or a class if the clone is expanded.

>TRBV9|NA|16|TRBJ2-2|NA
CASSVGRDRNTGELFF
TGTGCCAGCAGCGTAGGGAGGGACAGGAACACCGGGGAGCTGTTTTTT
>TRBV5-8|NA|14|TRBJ1-2|NA
CASSPRGDTLGYTF
TGTGCCAGCAGCCCCCGGGGGGACACCCTTGGCTACACCTTC
>TRBV30|once|13|TRBJ2-5|NA
CAWSVTGWETQYF
TGTGCCTGGAGTGTAACAGGGTGGGAGACCCAGTACTTC
>TRBV6-1|few|15|TRBJ2-7|TRBD2
CASSNMGGRTYEQYF
TGTGCCAGCAGCAATATGGGCGGGAGGACTTACGAGCAGTACTTC
>TRBV6-6|few|13|TRBJ1-5|NA
CASRSTADQPQHF
TGTGCCAGCAGATCGACAGCTGATCAGCCCCAGCATTTT
>TRBV10-1|NA|15|TRBJ2-1|TRBD1
CASSGGQGRLAEQFF
TGCGCCAGCAGCGGAGGACAGGGCAGGTTGGCGGAGCAGTTCTTC
>TRBV6-1|NA|16|TRBJ2-3|TRBD2
CASSGLAGTSTDTQYF
TGTGCCAGCAGTGGCTTAGCGGGAACTAGCACAGATACGCAGTATTTT
>TRBV6-1|NA|14|TRBJ1-5|TRBD1
CASSDIDRDQPQHF
TGTGCCAGCAGTGATATAGACAGGGATCAGCCCCAGCATTTT
>TRBV6-1|NA|15|TRBJ1-3|TRBD1
CASSRQGASGNTIYF
TGTGCCAGCAGTCGACAGGGGGCATCTGGAAACACCATATATTTT
>TRBV14|NA|16|TRBJ2-4|TRBD2
CASSQDGRVTKNIQYF
TGTGCCAGCAGCCAAGACGGGAGGGTGACCAAAAACATTCAGTACTTC
>TRBV19|medium-sized|13|TRBJ2-1|NA
CASSIVGCHEQFF
TGTGCCAGTAGTATAGTAGGTTGTCATGAGCAGTTCTTC
>TRBV5-1|NA|14|TRBJ2-3|TRBD1
CASSRDSGTDTQYF
TGCGCCAGCAGCAGGGACAGCGGCACAGATACGCAGTATTTT
>TRBV11-2|NA|15|TRBJ2-5|TRBD2
CASQLAGGAPRTQYF
TGTGCCAGCCAACTAGCGGGGGGCGCGCCTAGGACCCAGTACTTC
>TRBV5-6|NA|14|TRBJ2-7|NA
CASSLAEQEYEQYF
TGTGCCAGCAGCTTGGCCGAACAGGAGTACGAGCAGTACTTC
>TRBV5-1|NA|15|TRBJ2-5|TRBD2
CASSEGSGRGQTQYF
TGCGCCAGCAGCGAGGGGAGCGGGAGGGGGCAGACCCAGTACTTC
>TRBV6-1|NA|11|TRBJ2-7|NA
CASSASYEQYF
TGTGCCAGCAGTGCCTCCTACGAGCAGTACTTC
>TRBV5-1|once|17|TRBJ2-3|NA
CASSLAGTSSLADTQYF
TGCGCCAGCAGCCTCGCCGGGACCTCGAGCCTGGCAGATACGCAGTATTTT
>TRBV19|NA|14|TRBJ1-1|NA
CASSRGGSNTEAFF
TGTGCCAGTAGTAGGGGGGGGTCGAACACTGAAGCTTTCTTT
>TRBV30|NA|13|TRBJ2-4|NA
CAWSGLAKNIQYF
TGTGCCTGGAGTGGGTTAGCCAAAAACATTCAGTACTTC
>TRBV2|NA|12|TRBJ2-1|NA
CASSVGDSEQFF
TGTGCCAGCAGTGTAGGTGACAGTGAGCAGTTCTTC
>TRBV28|NA|13|TRBJ1-4|TRBD1
CATGQGANEKLFF
TGTGCCACCGGGCAGGGGGCTAATGAAAAACTGTTTTTT
>TRBV30|NA|14|TRBJ2-2|TRBD2
CASRAGVNTGELFF
TGTGCCAGCCGGGCGGGAGTGAACACCGGGGAGCTGTTTTTT
>TRBV29-1|NA|14|TRBJ2-1|NA
CSVAQGRGINEQFF
TGCAGCGTTGCACAAGGAAGGGGTATCAATGAGCAGTTCTTC
>TRBV28|NA|17|TRBJ2-7|TRBD1
CASSATRDRDGSHEQYF
TGTGCCAGCAGTGCAACCCGGGACAGGGATGGCTCTCACGAGCAGTACTTC
>TRBV4-1|NA|16|TRBJ2-1|TRBD2
CASSQAASGSMNEQFF
TGCGCCAGCAGCCAGGCCGCTAGCGGGAGTATGAATGAGCAGTTCTTC
>TRBV15|NA|20|TRBJ2-1|TRBD2
CATSRDSRGSGSFSYNEQFF
TGTGCCACCAGCAGAGATTCCCGAGGTAGCGGGAGTTTCTCCTACAATGAGCAGTTCTTC
>TRBV6-5|NA|14|TRBJ1-2|TRBD1
CASSLFGQGHGYTF
TGTGCCAGCAGTTTATTCGGACAGGGGCACGGCTACACCTTC
>TRBV5-4|NA|13|TRBJ1-5|NA
CASSPDKGQPQHF
TGTGCCAGCAGCCCGGACAAGGGTCAGCCCCAGCATTTT
>TRBV7-7|NA|13|TRBJ2-7|TRBD2
CASSTSGSDEQYF
TGTGCTAGCAGCACTAGCGGGAGCGACGAGCAGTACTTC
>TRBV6-5|NA|14|TRBJ1-5|NA
CASRRTGRNQPQHF
TGTGCCAGCAGGAGAACAGGGCGCAATCAGCCCCAGCATTTT
>TRBV6-1|NA|15|TRBJ1-4|TRBD1
CAGKTGVNANEKLFF
TGTGCCGGGAAGACAGGGGTGAACGCTAATGAAAAACTGTTTTTT
>TRBV7-2|NA|16|TRBJ2-3|NA
CASSSPGLRRTDTQYF
TGTGCCAGCAGCTCCCCCGGCCTACGCCGGACAGATACGCAGTATTTT
>TRBV4-3|few|14|TRBJ2-3|NA
CASSPSMRADTQYF
TGCGCCAGCAGCCCTTCCATGAGGGCAGATACGCAGTATTTT
>TRBV5-1|NA|14|TRBJ1-3|NA
CASAQTHRGNTIYF
TGCGCCAGCGCTCAAACCCATCGTGGAAACACCATATATTTT
>TRBV7-2|NA|13|TRBJ1-1|TRBD1
CASSTGQGTEAFF
TGTGCCAGCAGCACAGGACAGGGCACTGAAGCTTTCTTT
>TRBV19|NA|14|TRBJ1-1|NA
CASSIGGGRTEAFF
TGTGCCAGTAGTATAGGTGGGGGGCGTACTGAAGCTTTCTTT
>TRBV29-1|NA|14|TRBJ2-5|TRBD2
CSASFGLAGETQYF
TGCAGCGCCTCGTTCGGGCTAGCGGGCGAGACCCAGTACTTC
>TRBV7-8|NA|13|TRBJ2-3|NA
CASSLGSTDTQYF
TGTGCCAGCAGCTTAGGAAGCACAGATACGCAGTATTTT
>TRBV19|NA|14|TRBJ1-1|TRBD1
CASSMPGGATEAFF
TGTGCCAGTAGTATGCCAGGGGGCGCAACTGAAGCTTTCTTT
>TRBV11-2|few|12|TRBJ2-1|NA
CASSPGTREQFF
TGTGCCAGCAGCCCCGGGACGCGAGAGCAGTTCTTC
>TRBV4-2|once|12|TRBJ2-7|NA
CASSQVGYEQYF
TGTGCCAGCAGCCAGGTTGGCTACGAGCAGTACTTC
>TRBV7-3|NA|15|TRBJ1-2|TRBD1
CASSLAGQGASGYTF
TGTGCCAGCAGCTTAGCGGGACAGGGGGCAAGTGGCTACACCTTC
>TRBV10-2|NA|13|TRBJ2-1|NA
CASSESPGIEQFF
TGCGCCAGCAGTGAGTCGCCCGGGATTGAGCAGTTCTTC
>TRBV11-2|few|14|TRBJ1-3|NA
CASSLLSSGNTIYF
TGTGCCAGCAGCTTACTGTCCTCTGGAAACACCATATATTTT